This TCR beta chain was sequenced for a study of blood T cells in healthy people across ages. Only a few counts were recorded for this clonotype. A second PCR, run for roughly 7 to 11 cycles, used a sample-barcoded 5' primer plus a J-beta primer mix. Each CDR3 protein is one row after TCRdb ran MiXCR on the 5' RACE reads. Of about 930,000 distinct CDR3 sequences listed, approximately 32% are singletons. The CDR3 extends over 14 amino acids. CDR1 and CDR2 from the germline V gene are MNHEY and SMNVEV (reference sequence). Losses at the gene ends were 2 bases for V and 4 bases for J; bases not matched to a gene: 4. These sequences were also reported in another study, on T cells of mothers and their children. As that study records: Each child contributed roughly 3 million TCR beta CDR3 reads, while each mother contributed over 9.5 million. Related mother-child pairs shared marginally more repertoire than unrelated pairs, though not significantly. The authors found no persistent microchimeric T cell clones.

This rearrangement joins TRBV27 to TRBJ2-7, with TRBD1 matching 8 bases. This receptor was identified in a woman aged 35 to 49 in good health. What was sequenced was blood. CDR3 nucleotides: TGTGCCAGCAGTTTACAGGGGGCATGGTACGAGCAGTACTTC. Translating gives CASSLQGAWYEQYF.